These 24 T cell receptor beta chains share one sample of origin, sequenced in a study of blood T cell repertoires in COVID-19. The protocol was immunoSEQ multiplex PCR, while the TCRdb copy is restricted to in-frame clones and leaves out a portion. The sample lists 73,000 or so clones; about 90% were seen once. Sample: peripheral blood. The receptors were sampled from a human donor with active COVID-19. The donor label of this sample is uncertain.

The rearrangement joins TRBV3-1 (or the pseudogene TRBV3-2) to TRBJ2-5; 8 bases match TRBD2. CDR3 size: 17 residues. V was pared by 5 bases and J by 5 bases, with 16 bases of the junction left unmatched. The V gene's germline CDR1 is LGHDT and CDR2 YNNKEL (reference sequence). This chain's CDR3 is CASSRTRPGLEGETQYF. DNA for the CDR3: TGTGCCAGCAGCAGAACACGTCCGGGACTAGAAGGTGAGACCCAGTACTTC.

This chain uses TRBV28 with TRBJ2-7; 9 bases are shared with TRBD2. The germline CDR1 and CDR2 sequences are MDHEN and SYDVKM. This CDR3 region has 14 residues. The ends lost 7 bases at V and 2 bases at J; junction bases unmatched: 6. CDR3 protein: CASTLAGPTYEQYF. The CDR3, as DNA: TGTGCCAGCACCCTAGCGGGGCCCACCTACGAGCAGTACTTC. The variable domain in full, with the rest retrieved from reference TRBV28 and TRBJ2-7, is DVKVTQSSRYLVKRTGEKVFLECVQDMDHENMFWYRQDPGLGLRLIYFSYDVKMKEKGDIPEGYSVSREKKERFSLILESASTNQTSMYLCASTLAGPTYEQYFGPGTRLTVT.

The V gene is TRBV5-1, the J gene TRBJ2-7, with no clear D. V gave up 3 bases and J gave up 4 bases, with 17 bases separating them. The CDR3 spans 15 residues. Germline CDR1 and CDR2: SGHRS and YFSETQ. The CDR3 DNA sequence: TGCGCCAGCAGCTCCCTCAGCCGGGTCTCTTACGAGCAGTACTTC. The encoded protein is CASSSLSRVSYEQYF. Full variable domain (outside the CDR3, taken from reference TRBV5-1 and TRBJ2-7): KAGVTQTPRYLIKTRGQQVTLSCSPISGHRSVSWYQQTPGQGLQFLFEYFSETQRNKGNFPGRFSGRQFSNSRSEMNVSTLELGDSALYLCASSSLSRVSYEQYFGPGTRLTVT.

This sequence joins TRBV5-1 and TRBJ1-1; TRBD1 agrees at 10 bases. Trimming took 6 bases from V and 0 from J; bases not matched to a gene: 8. This CDR3 contains 16 residues. Germline V gene lookup returns CDR1 SGHRS and CDR2 YFSETQ. CDR3 protein: CASTRLGTGVNTEAFF. The CDR3 coding sequence is TGCGCCAGCACTCGGCTAGGGACAGGGGTGAACACTGAAGCTTTCTTT.

The rearrangement links TRBV3-1 (or the pseudogene TRBV3-2) to TRBJ2-7; D gene uncertain. The germline V gene has CDR1 LGHDT and CDR2 YNNKEL (reference sequence). V lost 0 bases, J lost 6 bases, and 3 bases lay in between. This CDR3 contains 11 residues. The CDR3 region has the DNA TGTGCCAGCAGCCAAGATCGCGAGCAGTACTTC. Its translation is CASSQDREQYF.

The V call is TRBV10-2, the J call TRBJ2-1; the match to TRBD2 covers 13 bases. CDR1 and CDR2 (germline): WSHSY, SAAADI. CDR3 size: 17 residues. V was pared by 6 bases and J by 2 bases, with 7 bases of the junction left unmatched. The CDR3 nucleotides read TGCGCCAGCAGCCCGGGACTAGCGGGATATACCTACAATGAGCAGTTCTTC. Protein sequence: CASSPGLAGYTYNEQFF.

The chain recombines TRBV15 with TRBJ2-7, with D perhaps TRBD2 (5 bases). Germline V CDR1 and CDR2: LNHNV, YYDKDF (reference sequence). V was shortened by 3 bases and J by 0 bases, with 9 bases between the two germline ends. The CDR3 extends over 14 amino acids. CDR3 residues: CATSRERDSYEQYF. As DNA, the CDR3 is TGTGCCACCAGCAGGGAGAGGGACTCCTACGAGCAGTACTTC.

J is TRBJ1-1 and V is TRBV7-9; a possible D gene is TRBD1 (6 bases). This CDR3 is built from 14 residues. The V gene's germline CDR1 is SEHNR and CDR2 FQNEAQ (reference sequence). V lost 7 bases and J lost 7, with 19 bases in between. The CDR3, as DNA: TGTGCCAGCACCCTAACGGGGGGCGAGGATGAAGCTTTCTTT. Residues: CASTLTGGEDEAFF.

The rearrangement joins TRBV3-1 (or the pseudogene TRBV3-2) to TRBJ2-7; a possible D gene is TRBD1 (6 bases). Germline V gene data show CDR1 as LGHDT and CDR2 as YNNKEL (reference sequence). The CDR3 is made up of 14 amino acids. V dropped 4 bases and J dropped 5 bases, with 15 bases sitting between them. The CDR3 loop reads CASSPRQVGHEQYF. The DNA of the CDR3 is TGTGCCAGCAGCCCCCGACAGGTGGGCCACGAGCAGTACTTC.

This clone showed up just once. The V gene is TRBV10-3, the J gene TRBJ2-3, with D possibly TRBD2 on 6 matching bases. This CDR3 is built from 18 residues. CDR1 is ENHRY and CDR2 is SYGVKD in the germline V gene. Between the trimmed V and J ends, which lost 8 bases and 8 bases, there was a span of 32 bases. CDR3 DNA: TGTGCCATCCGGAGCGGTGTTGGCGGCGGGCCTCGGGAGCCTACGCAGTATTTT. Translation gives CAIRSGVGGGPREPTQYF.

This chain joins TRBV29-1 and TRBJ1-1; TRBD1 is a possible D gene (6 bases). Germline V lookup: CDR1 SQVTM, CDR2 ANQGSEA. This CDR3 contains 13 residues. The V and J ends lost 3 bases and 2 bases respectively, with 10 bases between them. CDR3 protein: CSVEGQPNTEAFF. The CDR3 DNA reads TGCAGCGTTGAGGGACAACCTAACACTGAAGCTTTCTTT. Complete variable domain (other parts from reference TRBV29-1 and TRBJ1-1): SAVISQKPSRDICQRGTSLTIQCQVDSQVTMMFWYRQQPGQSLTLIATANQGSEATYESGFVIDKFPISRPNLTFSTLTVSNMSPEDSSIYLCSVEGQPNTEAFFGQGTRLTVV.

There are a few counts of this clone. This sequence joins TRBV6-5 and TRBJ1-3; 7 bases fit TRBD1. The J segment lost 0 bases and the V segment lost 2 bases, leaving 1 base of the junction unmatched. The CDR3 sequence is 15 residues long. Germline CDR1 and CDR2: MNHEY and SVGAGI. The CDR3 sequence is CASSYRDSSGNTIYF. Here the CDR3 DNA reads TGTGCCAGCAGTTACAGGGACAGCTCTGGAAACACCATATATTTT.

The chain carries TRBV9 and TRBJ2-2; TRBD2 matches at 12 bases. Germline loops: CDR1 SGDLS, CDR2 YYNGEE. V dropped 1 base and J dropped 6; count of bases not matched to a gene: 4. This CDR3 is 16 amino acids long. The CDR3 nucleotides are TGTGCCAGCAGCGTACTAGCGGGAGGGGAAGCCGGGGAGCTGTTTTTT. Its protein product is CASSVLAGGEAGELFF. The entire variable domain, with the rest obtained from reference TRBV9 and TRBJ2-2, is as follows: DSGVTQTPKHLITATGQRVTLRCSPRSGDLSVYWYQQSLDQGLQFLIQYYNGEERAKGNILERFSAQQFPDLHSELNLSSLELGDSALYFCASSVLAGGEAGELFFGEGSRLTVL.

The chain links TRBV18 to TRBJ1-2; D possibly corresponds to TRBD1 (6 bases). V lost 3 bases, J lost 2 bases, and 16 bases lay in between. The CDR3 is 16 amino acids. The germline CDR1 and CDR2 sequences are KGHSH and LQKENI. CDR3 loop: CASSPQGDRPNYGYTF. For the CDR3, the DNA is TGTGCCAGCTCACCGCAGGGAGACAGGCCCAACTATGGCTACACCTTC.

The chain joins TRBV7-9 to TRBJ2-2; 8 bases agree with TRBD1. This CDR3 has 15 amino acids. From germline, CDR1 is SEHNR and CDR2 FQNEAQ (reference sequence). J gave up 5 bases and V 4 bases, and 6 bases lay outside the gene matches. The CDR3: CASSSGTGRTGELFF. The CDR3 nucleotides are TGTGCCAGCAGCTCGGGGACAGGAAGGACCGGGGAGCTGTTTTTT.

This chain uses TRBV6-5 with TRBJ2-7, with TRBD1 matching 7 bases. The trim removed 4 bases at V and 0 bases at J, leaving 9 bases unmatched. CDR1 is MNHEY and CDR2 is SVGAGI in the germline V gene. This CDR3 comprises 16 residues. For the CDR3, the DNA is TGTGCCAGCAGTTTAGGCATCGGGACAGTCTCCTACGAGCAGTACTTC. This encodes CASSLGIGTVSYEQYF.

This chain joins TRBV7-8 and TRBJ2-5; D gene unclear. Germline V gene sequence: CDR1 SGHVS, CDR2 FQNEAQ. The V end was cut by 1 base, the J end by 1 base, with 10 bases between. The CDR3 has 15 amino acids. CDR3 DNA: TGTGCCAGCAGCTTAGTTCTTCGCAGCCAAGAGACCCAGTACTTC. This sequence encodes CASSLVLRSQETQYF.

CDR3 sequence: CASSQETAGVGEQYF. In DNA, the CDR3 is TGTGCCAGCAGCCAGGAGACAGCGGGAGTCGGCGAGCAGTACTTC. This sequence joins TRBV4-2 and TRBJ2-7; 8 bases agree with TRBD2. V lost 3 bases and J lost 6; bases outside the gene matches: 10. CDR3 length equals 15 residues. Germline assignment: CDR1 LGHNA and CDR2 YNFKEQ.

The V call is TRBV11-3, the J call TRBJ2-1; 12 nucleotides line up with TRBD2. The CDR3 is 15 residues long. V shed 7 bases and J 9 bases; nucleotides not matched to a gene: 10. Per germline, CDR1 SGHNT and CDR2 YENEEA. CDR3 region: CASTLRLAGESEQFF. DNA for the CDR3: TGTGCCAGCACCCTTCGACTAGCGGGAGAATCTGAGCAGTTCTTC.

This chain links TRBV28 with TRBJ2-1; 16 bases agree with TRBD2. V lost 8 bases to trimming and J lost 0 bases; unmatched junction nucleotides: 10. The CDR3 has 19 amino acids. CDR1 MDHEN and CDR2 SYDVKM come from the germline V gene. Here the CDR3 DNA reads TGTGCCAGCCACAAGTCGGGACTAGCGGGAGGGAGCTCCTACAATGAGCAGTTCTTC. The encoded protein is CASHKSGLAGGSSYNEQFF.

V and J are TRBV10-3 and TRBJ2-3; TRBD2 matches 7 bases. The CDR3 is made up of 14 amino acids. Trimming cost V 6 bases and J 1 base; bases outside gene matches: 4. Germline CDR1 ENHRY, CDR2 SYGVKD. The CDR3 nucleotides are TGTGCCATCAGCACTAGCGTCGGCACAGATACGCAGTATTTT. Translated: CAISTSVGTDTQYF.

This chain links TRBV19 with TRBJ2-1; TRBD2 agrees at 7 bases. CDR3 length: 18 residues. The trim removed 4 bases at V and 6 bases at J, leaving 18 bases unmatched. Germline V gene lookup returns CDR1 LNHDA and CDR2 SQIVND (reference sequence). In DNA form, the CDR3 reads TGTGCCAGTAGTACACAGCGGGAAAGCAGGGAGGTAGTCAATGAGCAGTTCTTC. This translates into CASSTQRESREVVNEQFF.

This sequence joins TRBV7-7 and TRBJ2-1; 8 bases fit TRBD1. The CDR3 is made up of 15 amino acids. V lost 5 bases and J lost 8; bases outside the gene matches: 11. The germline V gene has CDR1 SSHAT and CDR2 FNYEAQ (reference sequence). The CDR3: CASSLNPGGADEQFF. The CDR3 DNA sequence: TGTGCCAGCAGCCTCAATCCAGGGGGCGCGGATGAGCAGTTCTTC.

This clone was counted once. The chain uses TRBV5-4 and TRBJ2-7, with TRBD2 matching 8 bases. This CDR3 contains 14 residues. The junction had 10 bases not matched to a gene; V was cut back by 5 bases and J by 6 bases. Germline V lookup: CDR1 SGHNT, CDR2 YYREEE (reference sequence). The CDR3 DNA reads TGTGCCAGCAGATTTTCGGGAGGGAGCCGCGAGCAGTACTTC. Its translation is CASRFSGGSREQYF.